Described below is a single TCR beta chain sequence and its context. The data derive from a study of cytomegalovirus exposure and HLA in healthy donors. The study ran its PCR with 60 Vbeta and 13 Jbeta primers. In the original workflow: Some 11 million shared chains were among the roughly 78 million unique TCR beta chains that a later analysis counted. The repertoire was sequenced with immunoSEQ multiplex PCR; TCRdb's copy has only in-frame clones and lacks some. The DNA gave D and trimming, while V, J and clone size come from that table. The table shows some 98,000 clones, with around 67% occurring only once. With V trimmed by 4 bases and J by 0 bases, 4 bases remained unmatched. The CDR3 extends over 16 amino acids. Germline CDR1 reads SGHVS; CDR2 reads FNYEAQ.

The TCR originated in a man in his forties or fifties in good health and CMV-seronegative. Source material: PBMCs. This chain uses TRBV7-6 with TRBJ2-2, with 8 bases fitting TRBD2. The CDR3 region has the DNA TGTGCCAGCAGCTCCCGACTAGCGTCGAACACCGGGGAGCTGTTTTTT. This sequence encodes CASSSRLASNTGELFF.